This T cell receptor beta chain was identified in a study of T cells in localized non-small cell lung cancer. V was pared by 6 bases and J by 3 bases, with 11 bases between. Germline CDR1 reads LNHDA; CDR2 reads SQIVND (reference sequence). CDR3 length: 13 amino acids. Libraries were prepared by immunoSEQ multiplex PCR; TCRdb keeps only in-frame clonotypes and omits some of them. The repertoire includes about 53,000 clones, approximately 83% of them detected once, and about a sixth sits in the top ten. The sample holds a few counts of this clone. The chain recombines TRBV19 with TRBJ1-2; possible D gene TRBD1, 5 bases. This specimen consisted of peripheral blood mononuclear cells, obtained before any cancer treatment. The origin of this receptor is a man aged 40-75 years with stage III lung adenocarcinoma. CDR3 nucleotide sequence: TGTGCCAGTAGCCCAGGGTACGACTATGGCTACACCTTC. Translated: CASSPGYDYGYTF.